This passage covers 29 T cell receptor beta chains from one sample sequenced in a study of blood T cell repertoires in COVID-19. Generated by immunoSEQ multiplex PCR, the TCRdb table keeps only in-frame clones and is missing some. The sample includes roughly 180,000 clones, approximately 87% of them seen just once. Sequencing was performed on peripheral blood. The source is a man aged 65 to 85 with active or convalescent COVID-19.

The chain employs TRBV6-5 and TRBJ1-6, with unresolved D. V shed 5 bases and J shed 13 bases, with 15 bases lying between them. Germline-derived CDR1 and CDR2 are MNHEY and SVGAGI. CDR3 length: 13 residues. This CDR3 is CASSPHREAPLHF. CDR3 bases: TGTGCCAGCAGTCCACATCGTGAGGCGCCCCTCCACTTT.

The chain employs TRBV5-4 and TRBJ2-2, with TRBD1 matching over 9 bases. The germline gives CDR1 SGHNT, CDR2 YYREEE (reference sequence). The CDR3 has 17 residues. The ends lost 0 bases at V and 4 bases at J; junction bases unmatched: 7. In nucleotides, the CDR3 is TGTGCCAGCAGCTTGGCCCGGACAGGGGTCGTCACCGGGGAGCTGTTTTTT. It yields the protein CASSLARTGVVTGELFF.

V is TRBV28 and J is TRBJ2-2, with unresolved D. From germline, CDR1 is MDHEN and CDR2 SYDVKM. Deletions cut 2 bases from V and 4 bases from J, with 2 bases between. The CDR3 extends over 12 amino acids. The CDR3 region is CASSLRTGELFF. Written as DNA, the CDR3 is TGTGCCAGCAGTTTACGCACCGGGGAGCTGTTTTTT.

This sequence joins TRBV7-3 and TRBJ2-7, with D perhaps TRBD2 (5 bases). The germline gives CDR1 SGHTA, CDR2 FQGTGA. The CDR3 is made up of 15 amino acids. V was shortened by 5 bases and J by 2 bases, with 16 bases between the two germline ends. The CDR3 nucleotides read TGTGCCAGCAGCCACTCCGCTGGACTCGCCTACGAGCAGTACTTC. Amino acids: CASSHSAGLAYEQYF.

The V and J genes are TRBV2 and TRBJ2-3; 10 nucleotides line up with TRBD1. The CDR3 extends over 19 amino acids. The germline V gene has CDR1 SNHLY and CDR2 FYNNEI. The V and J ends lost 1 base and 6 bases, in that order; junction bases with no gene match: 16. The CDR3 protein is CASSEVPPGQGLRGDTQYF. The CDR3 DNA reads as TGTGCCAGCAGTGAAGTACCGCCGGGACAGGGGCTCCGAGGCGATACGCAGTATTTT.

This chain uses TRBV27 with TRBJ2-1; the match to TRBD2 covers 8 bases. V was clipped by 1 base and J by 4 bases; unmatched bases: 9. The CDR3 covers 17 residues. In germline, CDR1 is MNHEY, CDR2 SMNVEV (reference sequence). CDR3 loop: CASSLWSSGPSYNEQFF. CDR3 in DNA: TGTGCCAGCAGTTTATGGTCTAGCGGGCCGTCATACAATGAGCAGTTCTTC.

This clone was picked up a small number of times. This chain uses TRBV2 with TRBJ1-1; 7 nucleotides agree with TRBD1. CDR3 length equals 14 residues. The germline CDR1 and CDR2 sequences are SNHLY and FYNNEI. Trimming cost V 2 bases and J 11 bases; bases outside gene matches: 11. The DNA of the CDR3 is TGTGCCAGCAGTGAACGAGGGGGCACCTCGGGCGCTTTCTTT. Amino acids: CASSERGGTSGAFF.

This clone turned up a few times. The chain carries TRBV7-9 and TRBJ2-7, with D possibly matching TRBD1 (5 bases). From germline, CDR1 is SEHNR and CDR2 FQNEAQ (reference sequence). This CDR3 region has 14 residues. V was pared by 5 bases and J by 5 bases, with 16 bases between. The CDR3 region has the DNA TGTGCCAGCAGCCCCAGGACAAGTTCGGACGAGCAGTACTTC. This codes for CASSPRTSSDEQYF.

This chain connects TRBV27 to TRBJ1-5; 8 bases are a match to TRBD1. The CDR3 totals 12 residues. Germline values: CDR1 MNHEY, CDR2 SMNVEV (reference sequence). V was pared by 6 bases and J by 7 bases, with 2 bases of the junction left unmatched. The CDR3 is CASRQGVQPQHF. The DNA of the CDR3 is TGTGCCAGCAGACAGGGGGTGCAGCCCCAGCATTTT.

The chain has TRBV24-1 and TRBJ1-2; possible D gene TRBD1, 6 bases. CDR3 length equals 14 residues. With 5 bases removed from V and 8 bases from J, the gap between germline ends came to 17 bases. CDR1 KGHDR and CDR2 SFDVKD come from the germline V gene. Here the CDR3 reads CATSGGRGIGGYTF. The CDR3 coding sequence is TGTGCCACCAGTGGCGGCAGGGGAATTGGCGGCTACACCTTC.

The CDR3 loop reads CASSTQTSGRMGNIQYF. The DNA for the CDR3 is TGTGCCAGCAGTACCCAGACTAGCGGGAGGATGGGGAACATTCAGTACTTC. The chain joins TRBV28 to TRBJ2-4; 13 bases line up with TRBD2. The CDR3 length is 17 residues. V trimming: 5 bases; J trimming: 7 bases; junction bases outside the gene matches: 11. Germline V gene sequence: CDR1 MDHEN, CDR2 SYDVKM. The entire variable domain, with the rest obtained from reference TRBV28 and TRBJ2-4, is as follows: DVKVTQSSRYLVKRTGEKVFLECVQDMDHENMFWYRQDPGLGLRLIYFSYDVKMKEKGDIPEGYSVSREKKERFSLILESASTNQTSMYLCASSTQTSGRMGNIQYFGAGTRLSVL.

V is TRBV4-1 and J is TRBJ2-3, with a tentative D call TRBD1 (6 bases). Germline V gives CDR1 MGHRA, CDR2 YSYEKL. The CDR3 spans 18 residues. The V and J ends lost 4 bases and 0 bases respectively, with 20 bases between them. CDR3 protein: CASSRTGLGETSTDTQYF. The CDR3 region has the DNA TGCGCCAGCAGCCGAACAGGGTTGGGAGAAACTAGCACAGATACGCAGTATTTT.

The chain carries TRBV7-9 and TRBJ1-2; D gene ambiguous. CDR1 SEHNR and CDR2 FQNEAQ come from the germline V gene (reference sequence). There are 13 residues in the CDR3. V lost 0 bases and J 4 bases, leaving 6 bases between the germline ends. CDR3 bases: TGTGCCAGCAGCTTAGCGGGCCTCTATGGCTACACCTTC. Translating it yields CASSLAGLYGYTF.

This chain connects TRBV7-2 to TRBJ1-3; possible D gene TRBD1, 5 bases. V lost 5 bases and J 2 bases, leaving 10 bases between the germline ends. Germline lookup yields CDR1 SGHTA and CDR2 FQGNSA. The CDR3 spans 14 residues. The CDR3: CASSIWGAGNTIYF. CDR3 nucleotide sequence: TGTGCCAGCAGCATCTGGGGGGCTGGAAACACCATATATTTT.

The CDR3 sequence is CASSEASSGSGNEQFF. CDR3 in DNA: TGTGCCAGCAGTGAAGCGAGTAGCGGGAGTGGTAATGAGCAGTTCTTC. The V gene is TRBV6-1, the J gene TRBJ2-1, with 9 bases lining up with TRBD2. The trim removed 0 bases at V and 7 bases at J, leaving 7 bases unmatched. The germline CDR1 and CDR2 sequences are MNHNS and SASEGT. This CDR3 contains 16 residues.

The rearrangement joins TRBV9 to TRBJ2-2; 9 nucleotides agree with TRBD2. V lost 4 bases and J lost 6; bases outside the gene matches: 10. Germline V lookup: CDR1 SGDLS, CDR2 YYNGEE. This CDR3 has 16 residues. This CDR3 reads CASSTHSGSGAGELFF. CDR3 DNA sequence: TGTGCCAGCAGCACTCATAGCGGGAGTGGAGCCGGGGAGCTGTTTTTT.

The V call is TRBV6-5, the J call TRBJ2-3, with no clear D. Germline CDR1 and CDR2: MNHEY and SVGAGI. V lost 10 bases and J 2 bases, leaving 7 bases between the germline ends. The CDR3 is made up of 11 amino acids. CDR3 nucleotides: TGTGCCACCGCACTCACAGATACGCAGTATTTT. Its translation: CATALTDTQYF.

The chain has TRBV7-2 and TRBJ2-7; D perhaps matches TRBD1 (6 bases). V was shortened by 5 bases and J by 0 bases, with 11 bases between the two germline ends. Looked up from germline, CDR1 is SGHTA and CDR2 is FQGNSA. The CDR3 extends over 14 amino acids. CDR3: CASSPGQPSYEQYF. DNA for the CDR3: TGTGCCAGCAGCCCGGGACAACCCTCCTACGAGCAGTACTTC.

The CDR3 DNA sequence: TGTGCCAGCAGCAGACTAGCGGGAAGCACCGGGGAGCTGTTTTTT. Its translation: CASSRLAGSTGELFF. This chain uses TRBV7-6 with TRBJ2-2; 11 nucleotides align to TRBD2. Trimming cost V 5 bases and J 4 bases; bases outside gene matches: 3. This CDR3 contains 15 residues. Germline-derived CDR1 and CDR2 are SGHVS and FNYEAQ.

The chain uses TRBV7-9 and TRBJ2-2; 8 bases line up with TRBD2. V lost 7 bases, J lost 6 bases, and 10 bases stayed unmatched. The CDR3 loop spans 15 amino acids. Germline V CDR1 and CDR2: SEHNR, FQNEAQ (reference sequence). CDR3 coding DNA: TGTGCCAGCATCATAAGCGGGAGAGAGGCCGGGGAGCTGTTTTTT. Protein sequence: CASIISGREAGELFF. Based on the CDR3 plus reference TRBV7-9 and TRBJ2-2, the full variable domain is DTGVSQNPRHKITKRGQNVTFRCDPISEHNRLYWYRQTLGQGPEFLTYFQNEAQLEKSRLLSDRFSAERPKGSFSTLEIQRTEQGDSAMYLCASIISGREAGELFFGEGSRLTVL.

The genes are TRBV7-3 and TRBJ1-1; D unresolved. Germline lookup yields CDR1 SGHTA and CDR2 FQGTGA. CDR3 length equals 15 residues. V was cut by 2 bases and J by 5 bases, with 15 bases left in between. For the CDR3, the DNA is TGTGCCAGCAGCTTAGGTAGGGAGATTGGGACTGAAGCTTTCTTT. Its translation: CASSLGREIGTEAFF.

The V gene is TRBV7-2, the J gene TRBJ1-1; D is perhaps TRBD1 (5 bases). The ends were cut back, 2 bases at V and 1 base at J, with 11 bases in the middle. This CDR3 spans 15 amino acids. CDR1 is SGHTA, CDR2 FQGNSA, per germline. The CDR3 DNA reads as TGTGCCAGCAGCTTATGGGCGGGACCGAACACTGAAGCTTTCTTT. Translating it yields CASSLWAGPNTEAFF.

The V and J genes are TRBV6-5 and TRBJ2-1, with TRBD1 identical over 9 bases. Germline loops: CDR1 MNHEY, CDR2 SVGAGI. V trimming: 2 bases; J trimming: 6 bases; junction bases outside the gene matches: 8. This CDR3 is 16 amino acids long. The CDR3 loop is CASSYRSGTGFNEQFF. CDR3 DNA: TGTGCCAGCAGTTACCGCAGTGGGACAGGGTTCAATGAGCAGTTCTTC.

CDR3 sequence reads: CASSRAGTGATDTQYF. Here the CDR3 DNA reads TGTGCCAGCAGTCGTGCCGGGACAGGGGCCACAGATACGCAGTATTTT. This chain links TRBV28 with TRBJ2-3; 10 bases align to TRBD1. CDR1 MDHEN and CDR2 SYDVKM come from the germline V gene. The V gene end was trimmed by 5 bases and the J gene end by 2 bases; junction bases not matched to a gene: 7. The CDR3 covers 16 residues.

The chain uses TRBV19 and TRBJ2-2; D unresolved. The length of the CDR3 is 15 residues. Trimming removed 4 bases at V and 1 base at J, with 10 bases between. Germline V lookup: CDR1 LNHDA, CDR2 SQIVND (reference sequence). The CDR3 region has the DNA TGTGCCAGTAGTACCAGACATTGGAACACCGGGGAGCTGTTTTTT. Amino acids: CASSTRHWNTGELFF.

The chain couples TRBV11-3 to TRBJ2-1; 7 bases align to TRBD1. The junction had 2 bases not matched to a gene; V was cut back by 0 bases and J by 6 bases. Germline V gene lookup returns CDR1 SGHNT and CDR2 YENEEA. This CDR3 is built from 14 residues. CDR3 sequence reads: CASSLEDRINEQFF. In DNA, the CDR3 is TGTGCCAGCAGCTTAGAGGACAGGATCAATGAGCAGTTCTTC.

V and J are TRBV9 and TRBJ1-1; 11 nucleotides line up with TRBD1. Unmatched junction bases numbered 14, after V lost 0 bases and J lost 13 bases. Germline values: CDR1 SGDLS, CDR2 YYNGEE. CDR3 length: 16 amino acids. The CDR3 nucleotides read TGTGCCAGCAGCGTAGCTACCTCCACCGGACAGGGGGCAGTTTTCTTT. Its translation: CASSVATSTGQGAVFF. The entire variable domain, with the rest obtained from reference TRBV9 and TRBJ1-1, is as follows: DSGVTQTPKHLITATGQRVTLRCSPRSGDLSVYWYQQSLDQGLQFLIQYYNGEERAKGNILERFSAQQFPDLHSELNLSSLELGDSALYFCASSVATSTGQGAVFFGQGTRLTVV.

This clone occurred once. V and J are TRBV2 and TRBJ1-1, with a tentative D call TRBD1 (6 bases). There are 16 residues in the CDR3. Trimming took off 3 bases at V and 5 bases at J, with 19 bases between the two ends. Germline V gene data show CDR1 as SNHLY and CDR2 as FYNNEI. CDR3 sequence (DNA): TGTGCCAGCAGTGAGGCAGGGGCAACTATCCAAACTGAAGCTTTCTTT. Its translation is CASSEAGATIQTEAFF. Supplemented by reference TRBV2 and TRBJ1-1, the full variable domain reads EPEVTQTPSHQVTQMGQEVILRCVPISNHLYFYWYRQILGQKVEFLVSFYNNEISEKSEIFDDQFSVERPDGSNFTLKIRSTKLEDSAMYFCASSEAGATIQTEAFFGQGTRLTVV.

This chain connects TRBV5-4 to TRBJ2-3; 14 bases are a match to TRBD2. CDR1 and CDR2 from the germline V gene are SGHNT and YYREEE (reference sequence). The CDR3 contains 17 residues. The V and J ends lost 4 bases and 4 bases, in that order; junction bases with no gene match: 8. The CDR3 reads CASSPPGTSGGADTQYF. DNA of the CDR3: TGTGCCAGCAGCCCACCCGGGACTAGCGGGGGTGCAGATACGCAGTATTTT.